This T cell receptor beta chain was identified during a study of T cells in Graves' hyperthyroidism and ophthalmopathy. Study-wide results and caveats: The authors' 13 V-J model separated ophthalmopathy from stable hyperthyroidism.

V trimming: 5 bases; J trimming: 4 bases; junction bases outside the gene matches: 13. The CDR3 contains 17 residues. Germline CDR1 SGHAT, CDR2 FQNNGV. RNA transcripts yielded amplified TCR beta CDR3 regions. HTBI primers were the set used in a first-round RT-PCR of the TCR CDR3. TCRdb independently ran MiXCR on the multiplex PCR reads; one entry per CDR3 protein. The profile covers some 700,000 distinct CDR3 sequences, with 17% appearing a single time and 15% taken by the ten largest. At least ten counts were recorded for this clonotype. Its antigen remains unidentified. The sequenced sample was blood. The origin of this receptor is a middle-aged man with Graves' hyperthyroidism. The rearrangement joins TRBV11-2 to TRBJ2-2, with 7 bases aligning to TRBD1. The DNA of the CDR3 is TGTGCCAGCAGCACTCAGACAGGGCGTCGACGCACCGGGGAGCTGTTTTTT. Translation gives CASSTQTGRRRTGELFF.